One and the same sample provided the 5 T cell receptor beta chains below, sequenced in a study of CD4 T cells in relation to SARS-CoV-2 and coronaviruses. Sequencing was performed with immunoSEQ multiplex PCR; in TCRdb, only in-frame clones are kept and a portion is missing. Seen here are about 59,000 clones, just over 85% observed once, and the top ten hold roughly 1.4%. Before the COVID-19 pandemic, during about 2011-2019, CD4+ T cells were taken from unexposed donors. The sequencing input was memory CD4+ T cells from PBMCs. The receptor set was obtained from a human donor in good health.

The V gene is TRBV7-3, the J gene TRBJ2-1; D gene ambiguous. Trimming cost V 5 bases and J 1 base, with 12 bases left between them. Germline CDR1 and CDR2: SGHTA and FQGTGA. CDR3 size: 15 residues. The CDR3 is CASSPTLGSYNEQFF. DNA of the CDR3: TGTGCCAGCAGCCCAACATTGGGATCCTACAATGAGCAGTTCTTC.

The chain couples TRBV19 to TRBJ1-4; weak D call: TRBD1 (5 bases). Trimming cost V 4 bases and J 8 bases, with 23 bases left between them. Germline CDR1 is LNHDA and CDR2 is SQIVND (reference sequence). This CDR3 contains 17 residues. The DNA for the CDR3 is TGTGCCAGTAGTAGAGCGGCGACAGCCGCGGTGGGAGAAAAACTGTTTTTT. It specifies CASSRAATAAVGEKLFF.

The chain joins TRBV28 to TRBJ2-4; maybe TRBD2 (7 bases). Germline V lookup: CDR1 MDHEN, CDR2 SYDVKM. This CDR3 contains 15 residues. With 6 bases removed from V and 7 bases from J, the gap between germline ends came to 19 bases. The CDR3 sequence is CASRDPLGGLNIQYF. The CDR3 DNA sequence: TGTGCCAGCAGGGACCCCTTGGGGGGGCTGAACATTCAGTACTTC.

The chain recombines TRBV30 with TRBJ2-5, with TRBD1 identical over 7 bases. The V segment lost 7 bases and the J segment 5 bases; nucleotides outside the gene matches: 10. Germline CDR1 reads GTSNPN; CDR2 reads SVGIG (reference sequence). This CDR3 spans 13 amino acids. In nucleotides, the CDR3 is TGTGCCTACCTCCCAACAGGGGTCGAGACCCAGTACTTC. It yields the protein CAYLPTGVETQYF.

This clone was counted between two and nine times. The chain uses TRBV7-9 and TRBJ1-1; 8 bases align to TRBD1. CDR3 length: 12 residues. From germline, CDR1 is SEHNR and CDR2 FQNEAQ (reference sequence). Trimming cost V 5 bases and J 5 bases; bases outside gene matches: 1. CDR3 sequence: CASSRQGTEAFF. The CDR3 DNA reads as TGTGCCAGCAGCCGACAGGGGACTGAAGCTTTCTTT.